The clone carrying this TCR beta chain was recorded once. The data originate from a study of T cell responses to AZD1222 COVID-19 vaccine. Germline V gene data show CDR1 as SNHLY and CDR2 as FYNNEI. The CDR3 is 14 residues long. Trimming shortened V by 5 bases and J by 6 bases, and 15 bases separated the two germline ends. Generated by immunoSEQ multiplex PCR, the TCRdb table keeps only in-frame clones and is missing some. The sample has roughly 130,000 clones; about 92% are singletons. This specimen was peripheral blood, taken on day 0 of AZD1222 vaccination. The gene calls are TRBV2 and TRBJ2-3, with D perhaps TRBD1 (6 bases). The TCR sequence derives from an adult in good health. The CDR3 DNA reads as TGTGCCAGCAGTCCAGGGACACCGGGGGATACGCAGTATTTT. Translating gives CASSPGTPGDTQYF.